The next 3 T cell receptor beta chains were all read from a single sample in a study of blood T cell repertoires in COVID-19. Data came from immunoSEQ multiplex PCR; TCRdb stores just in-frame clones and leaves some out. The table shows roughly 500,000 clones, with 88% occurring only once. Sequenced material: PBMCs or T cells enriched from blood (not recorded which). The receptors were gathered from a woman aged 40 to 50 who had recovered from COVID-19.

This clone was detected once. This chain connects TRBV4-3 to TRBJ2-6, with a tentative D call TRBD1 (5 bases). V shed 0 bases and J shed 3 bases, with 15 bases lying between them. CDR3 length: 18 residues. Germline CDR1 and CDR2: LGHNA and YSLEER. CDR3 bases: TGCGCCAGCAGCCAAGAGTTGGGCAGGGTCGGTGGGGCCAACGTCCTGACTTTC. Protein: CASSQELGRVGGANVLTF.

Concerning this clone itself: Compared with germline, one end of the junction differs, possibly owing to a read error. V is TRBV13 and J is TRBJ1-1, with D maybe TRBD1 (6 bases). The germline V gene encodes CDR1 PRHDT and CDR2 FYEKMQ (reference sequence). This CDR3 is built from 12 residues. CDR3 bases: TGTGCCACCAGCAAGGGGGTTACTGAAGCTTTCTTT. As protein: CATSKGVTEAFF.

The V gene is TRBV11-2, the J gene TRBJ2-2; TRBD1 agrees at 7 bases. Germline CDR1 SGHAT, CDR2 FQNNGV. Unmatched junction bases numbered 9, after V lost 5 bases and J lost 3 bases. The CDR3 has 16 residues. This chain's CDR3 is CASSLQTGFDTGELFF. The CDR3 bases are TGTGCCAGCAGCCTACAGACAGGGTTTGACACCGGGGAGCTGTTTTTT.